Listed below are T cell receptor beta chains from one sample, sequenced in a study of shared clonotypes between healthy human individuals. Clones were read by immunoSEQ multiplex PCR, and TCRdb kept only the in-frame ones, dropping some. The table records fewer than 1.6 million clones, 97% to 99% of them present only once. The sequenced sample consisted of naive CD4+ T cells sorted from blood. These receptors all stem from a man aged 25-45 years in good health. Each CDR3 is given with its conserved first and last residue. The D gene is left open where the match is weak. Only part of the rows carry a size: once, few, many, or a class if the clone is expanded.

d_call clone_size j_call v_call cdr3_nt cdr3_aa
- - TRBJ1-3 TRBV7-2 TGTGCCAGCAGCTTAGGGTTTCTGGGGCCAACTGGAAACACCATATATTTT CASSLGFLGPTGNTIYF
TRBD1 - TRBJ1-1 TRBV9 TGTGCCAGCAGCGTAGGAGGACAGGGGAACACTGAAGCTTTCTTT CASSVGGQGNTEAFF
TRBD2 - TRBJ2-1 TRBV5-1 TGCGCCAGCAGCTACCGGCGGGAGAATGAGCAGTTCTTC CASSYRRENEQFF
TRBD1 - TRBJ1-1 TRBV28 TGTGCCAGCAGGCAGGTGGGGACAGCTTTGAACACTGAAGCTTTCTTT CASRQVGTALNTEAFF
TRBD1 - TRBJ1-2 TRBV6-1 TGTGCCAGCAGTGAAGGACAGGGGCTGGGCTATGGCTACACCTTC CASSEGQGLGYGYTF
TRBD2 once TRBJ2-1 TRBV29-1 TGCAGCGTGGTAAGCGGGATTTACAATGAGCAGTTCTTC CSVVSGIYNEQFF
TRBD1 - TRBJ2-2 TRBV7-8 TGTGCGACAAGGACAGGGGGCTATGGGGAGCTGTTTTTT CATRTGGYGELFF
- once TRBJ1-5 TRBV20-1 TGCAGTGCCCGTAGGGATCAGCCCCAGCATTTT CSARRDQPQHF
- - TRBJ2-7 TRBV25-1 TGTGCCAGCAGTGAATGGGAGGACTTTGGCAGCTACGAGCAGTACTTC CASSEWEDFGSYEQYF
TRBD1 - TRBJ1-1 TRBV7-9 TGTGCCAGCAGCGCTCGTGACAGGGGGCAAACTGAAGCTTTCTTT CASSARDRGQTEAFF
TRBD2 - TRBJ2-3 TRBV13 TGTGCCAGCAGCTTAGGCCTATTCGGATTAGCGGGGTCTAGCACAGATACGCAGTATTTT CASSLGLFGLAGSSTDTQYF
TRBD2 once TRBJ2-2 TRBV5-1 TGCGCCAGCAGCTTGGACGAGTCGGGAGGGCCTGGCGGGGAGCTGTTTTTT CASSLDESGGPGGELFF
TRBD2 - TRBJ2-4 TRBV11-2 TGTGCCAGCAGCCCTGTTACACGCCGTGGGCGGGAGGGAGTTCAGTACTTC CASSPVTRRGREGVQYF
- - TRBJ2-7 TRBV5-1 TGCGCCAGCGGGGTCAATAGGCTCTACGAGCAGTACTTC CASGVNRLYEQYF
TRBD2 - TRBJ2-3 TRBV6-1 TGTGCCAGCAGTGAAAAACCGACTAGCGGGAGGGATACGCAGTATTTT CASSEKPTSGRDTQYF
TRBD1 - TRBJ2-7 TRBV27 TGTGCCAGCAGTCACCGGGACAGCTCCTACGAGCAGTACTTC CASSHRDSSYEQYF
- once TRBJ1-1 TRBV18 TGTGCCAGCTCACCACCCTCAGGGCGCACTGAAGCTTTCTTT CASSPPSGRTEAFF
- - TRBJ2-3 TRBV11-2 TGTGCCAGCAGCAGGAGCTCCGGGAGACAACTCAGCACAGATACGCAGTATTTT CASSRSSGRQLSTDTQYF
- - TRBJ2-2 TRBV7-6 TGTGCCAGCAGCTTAACCGGGACCGGGGAGCTGTTTTTT CASSLTGTGELFF
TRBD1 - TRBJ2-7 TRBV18 TGTGCCAGCTCACCACCGGGTGACAGGGGGCCCGAGCAGTACTTC CASSPPGDRGPEQYF
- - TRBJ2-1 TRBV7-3 TGTGCCAGCAGCCCGGGCGGGCGCGGCAATGAGCAGTTCTTC CASSPGGRGNEQFF
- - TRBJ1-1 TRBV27 TGTGCCAGCAGTTGGGACGGATACAACACTGAAGCTTTCTTT CASSWDGYNTEAFF
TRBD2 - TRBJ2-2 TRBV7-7 TGTGCTAGCAGCTTGGGACTAGCGCGGAGCACCGGGGAGCTGTTTTTT CASSLGLARSTGELFF
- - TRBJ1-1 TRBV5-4 TGTGCCAGCTTTACTCCCCCGGTGCGGCATGACACTGAAGCTTTCTTT CASFTPPVRHDTEAFF
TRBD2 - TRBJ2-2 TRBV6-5 TGTGCCAGCACCCCGGGGGGAACCGGGGAGCTGTTTTTT CASTPGGTGELFF
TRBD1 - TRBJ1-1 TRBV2 TGTGCCAGCACCCGACAGGGGAACACTGAAGCTTTCTTT CASTRQGNTEAFF
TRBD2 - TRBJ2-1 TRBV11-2 TGTGCCAGCAGCTTAGCTAGGACTAGCGGGTGGAATGAGCAGTTCTTC CASSLARTSGWNEQFF